The next 30 T cell receptor beta chains were all read from a single sample in a study of spatial heterogeneity in lung cancer. MiXCR was run by TCRdb on the 5' RACE reads, yielding one entry per CDR3 protein. The sample records around 92,000 distinct CDR3 sequences, roughly 12% being singletons. As to time point: sample taken at primary tumor resection. Tumor, nontumor lung or frozen PBMC supplied whole RNA that was sequenced unsorted. The sequencing here drew on PBMCs, taken at surgery. These receptors came from a male donor with early-stage non-small cell lung cancer.

This clonotype was seen more than once but under ten times. V is TRBV29-1 and J is TRBJ2-5, with unresolved D. The CDR3 sequence is 13 residues long. Germline CDR1 SQVTM, CDR2 ANQGSEA. CDR3 residues: CTMSVGGMETQYF. Written as DNA, the CDR3 is TGCACCATGTCCGTCGGCGGAATGGAGACCCAGTACTTC.

V usage is TRBV29-1 and J usage is TRBJ2-7, with D possibly being TRBD2 (6 bases). V lost 2 bases and J 6 bases, leaving 17 bases between the germline ends. CDR3 size: 14 residues. CDR1 is SQVTM and CDR2 is ANQGSEA in the germline V gene. This CDR3 is CSVEPVGGSGEQYF. CDR3 coding DNA: TGCAGCGTTGAACCTGTTGGGGGGTCGGGCGAGCAGTACTTC.

V is TRBV7-6 and J is TRBJ1-1; tentatively, D is TRBD1 (5 bases). The CDR3 covers 14 residues. CDR1 and CDR2 (germline): SGHVS, FNYEAQ. Trimming removed 1 base from V and 4 bases from J, with 10 bases in between. CDR3 residues: CASSLEVGVTEAFF. CDR3 nucleotide sequence: TGTGCCAGCAGCTTAGAAGTGGGGGTCACTGAAGCTTTCTTT.

This clonotype was recorded at least ten times. The J gene is TRBJ2-7, the V gene TRBV28, with 8 bases fitting TRBD2. With 2 bases clipped from V and 3 bases from J, the junction kept 6 bases outside the gene matches. The germline gives CDR1 MDHEN, CDR2 SYDVKM. The CDR3 runs 15 residues. CDR3 amino acids: CASSLVGGASYEQYF. Here the CDR3 DNA reads TGTGCCAGCAGTTTAGTCGGGGGGGCGAGCTACGAGCAGTACTTC.

The sample holds a few counts of this clonotype. This chain joins TRBV27 and TRBJ2-4; 8 nucleotides agree with TRBD1. The CDR3 is made up of 13 amino acids. Germline values: CDR1 MNHEY, CDR2 SMNVEV (reference sequence). Unmatched junction bases numbered 7, after V lost 7 bases and J lost 8 bases. CDR3 DNA: TGTGCCAGCAAGGCAGGGGGCAGCGACATTCAGTACTTC. Encoded protein: CASKAGGSDIQYF.

The chain carries TRBV7-2 and TRBJ1-2; tentatively, D is TRBD1 (6 bases). This CDR3 has 15 residues. Germline V gene data show CDR1 as SGHTA and CDR2 as FQGNSA. With 5 bases removed from V and 7 bases from J, the gap between germline ends came to 20 bases. The CDR3 region has the DNA TGTGCCAGCAGCCCAAACAGACAGGCGGAAGGTGGCTACACCTTC. This encodes CASSPNRQAEGGYTF.

The J gene is TRBJ2-1, the V gene TRBV13; 9 bases are shared with TRBD2. Germline V lookup: CDR1 PRHDT, CDR2 FYEKMQ (reference sequence). V shed 0 bases and J 14 bases; nucleotides not matched to a gene: 8. The CDR3 has 14 amino acids. This chain's CDR3 is CASSLGSSGSSKFF. The CDR3 bases are TGTGCCAGCAGCTTAGGCAGTAGCGGGAGTTCGAAGTTCTTC.

This clonotype has at least ten counts. V usage is TRBV24-1 and J usage is TRBJ2-1, with D perhaps matching TRBD2 (6 bases). Germline CDR1 and CDR2: KGHDR and SFDVKD. Trimming took 8 bases from V and 7 from J, leaving 8 bases between them. The CDR3 has 11 amino acids. CDR3 region: CATNRGNEQFF. Written as DNA, the CDR3 is TGTGCCACCAACCGGGGGAATGAGCAGTTCTTC.

The rearrangement joins TRBV18 to TRBJ2-7; D is undetermined. Trimming pared 6 bases from V and 3 bases from J, leaving 12 bases between. Germline CDR1 and CDR2: KGHSH and LQKENI. The CDR3 contains 13 residues. DNA for the CDR3: TGTGCCAGCTCGGGTATCCCTAACTACGAGCAGTACTTC. Translation: CASSGIPNYEQYF.

This clonotype was counted many times. V is TRBV28 and J is TRBJ1-1; 8 bases fit TRBD1. Trimming took 10 bases from V and 2 from J; bases not matched to a gene: 9. CDR3 length: 14 residues. Germline V lookup: CDR1 MDHEN, CDR2 SYDVKM. The CDR3 protein is CATLQGGENTEAFF. The CDR3 region has the DNA TGTGCCACTCTACAGGGGGGAGAAAACACTGAAGCTTTCTTT.

Details on this clonotype: One end of the junction does not line up with germline, which may come from a read error. The V call is TRBV4-3, the J call TRBJ2-4, with 12 nucleotides matching TRBD2. CDR1 is LGHNA, CDR2 YSLEER, per germline. CDR3 size: 15 residues. The CDR3 DNA reads TGCGCCGGGGCTCCTAGCGGGAGGGCCATAAACATTCAGTACTTC. Protein sequence: CAGAPSGRAINIQYF.

The chain uses TRBV7-8 and TRBJ1-3; D is unresolved. Trimming stripped 6 bases from V and 2 bases from J, with 5 bases between. The germline CDR1 and CDR2 sequences are SGHVS and FQNEAQ. The CDR3 consists of 12 residues. The CDR3 nucleotides read TGTGCCAGCAGACAGACTGGAAACACCATATATTTT. This gives the protein CASRQTGNTIYF.

The chain uses TRBV7-2 and TRBJ2-5; TRBD2 matches at 9 bases. The CDR3 loop spans 15 amino acids. The junction had 6 bases not matched to a gene; V was cut back by 2 bases and J by 5 bases. Germline CDR1 SGHTA, CDR2 FQGNSA. CDR3 protein: CASSLSAGGLETQYF. Here the CDR3 DNA reads TGTGCCAGCAGCTTATCAGCGGGGGGTCTGGAGACCCAGTACTTC.

This clonotype appeared many times. The rearrangement links TRBV28 to TRBJ2-6; D not certain. V lost 6 bases, J lost 0 bases, and 6 bases lay in between. This CDR3 is 14 amino acids long. CDR1 and CDR2 from the germline V gene are MDHEN and SYDVKM. DNA for the CDR3: TGTGCCAGCAGGCTATCCTCTGGGGCCAACGTCCTGACTTTC. Translated: CASRLSSGANVLTF.

The rearrangement uses TRBV28 and TRBJ2-7, with 9 positions matching TRBD1. V was pared by 6 bases and J by 6 bases, with 12 bases of the junction left unmatched. CDR1 is MDHEN, CDR2 SYDVKM, per germline. This CDR3 region has 15 residues. The CDR3 loop is CASSGIGTGSSEQYF. CDR3 bases: TGTGCCAGCAGCGGTATTGGGACAGGGAGTAGCGAGCAGTACTTC.

The chain joins TRBV4-1 to TRBJ2-5, with D hard to call. Germline V gives CDR1 MGHRA, CDR2 YSYEKL. Trimming took 0 bases from V and 5 from J, leaving 19 bases between them. The CDR3 has 17 amino acids. The CDR3 nucleotides read TGCGCCAGCAGCCAAGATCTAGGGCCCGGATCGTCGGAGACCCAGTACTTC. It yields the protein CASSQDLGPGSSETQYF.

This clonotype was found a few times. The chain has TRBV7-9 and TRBJ1-4; no reliable D call. V lost 2 bases and J 0 bases, leaving 10 bases between the germline ends. This CDR3 region has 16 residues. CDR1 SEHNR and CDR2 FQNEAQ come from the germline V gene (reference sequence). In DNA form, the CDR3 reads TGTGCCAGCAGCTTAAAACGGGTTGCAACTAATGAAAAACTGTTTTTT. This gives the protein CASSLKRVATNEKLFF.

V usage is TRBV6-2 or TRBV6-3 and J usage is TRBJ1-1, with 8 bases lining up with TRBD1. Trimming at V came to 6 bases and at J to 4 bases, leaving 1 base not matched to a gene. The CDR3 consists of 12 residues. From germline, CDR1 is MNHEY and CDR2 SVGEGT. The chain's CDR3 is CASSGQGTEAFF. In DNA, the CDR3 is TGTGCCAGCAGCGGACAGGGCACTGAAGCTTTCTTT.

This clonotype occurred many times. The genes are TRBV6-2 or TRBV6-3 and TRBJ1-5; D not resolved. V shed 5 bases and J shed 0 bases, with 8 bases lying between them. Germline-derived CDR1 and CDR2 are MNHEY and SVGEGT. This CDR3 is built from 14 residues. For the CDR3, the DNA is TGTGCCAGCAGTCGCGGGGTTAGCAATCAGCCCCAGCATTTT. Protein sequence: CASSRGVSNQPQHF.

The table lists this clonotype with many counts. The chain couples TRBV12-3 or TRBV12-4 to TRBJ1-5, with TRBD1 matching over 8 bases. The V segment lost 6 bases and the J segment 2 bases; nucleotides outside the gene matches: 6. The CDR3 runs 15 residues. The CDR3 region is CASSPGQGGNQPQHF. The CDR3 DNA reads as TGTGCCAGCAGCCCTGGACAGGGAGGCAATCAGCCCCAGCATTTT.

The chain links TRBV29-1 to TRBJ2-1; D is unresolved. V lost 4 bases, J lost 10 bases, and 17 bases lay in between. This CDR3 contains 13 residues. Germline V gives CDR1 SQVTM, CDR2 ANQGSEA. CDR3 in amino acids: CSVGILGVGEQFF. CDR3 in DNA: TGCAGCGTTGGTATACTTGGGGTTGGAGAGCAGTTCTTC.

This clonotype was counted at least ten times. The DNA for the CDR3 is TGTGCCAGCAGCCAAGACCGGACTAGCGGCAGCACAGATACGCAGTATTTT. Residues: CASSQDRTSGSTDTQYF. The rearrangement uses TRBV3-1 and TRBJ2-3; the match to TRBD2 covers 10 bases. The ends lost 0 bases at V and 0 bases at J; junction bases unmatched: 3. The CDR3 sequence is 17 residues long. In germline, CDR1 is LGHDT, CDR2 YNNKEL (reference sequence).

This clonotype was counted between two and nine times. The J gene is TRBJ2-7, the V gene TRBV5-1; no definite D call. The CDR3 contains 14 residues. Trimming stripped 3 bases from V and 0 bases from J, with 10 bases between. Per germline, CDR1 SGHRS and CDR2 YFSETQ. Here the CDR3 reads CASSSEVASYEQYF. CDR3 coding DNA: TGCGCCAGCAGCTCCGAAGTAGCCTCCTACGAGCAGTACTTC.

This clonotype was seen only a few times. V is TRBV3-1 and J is TRBJ2-5, with D possibly TRBD2 on 6 matching bases. This CDR3 is 13 amino acids long. Trimming left V 6 bases short and J 5 bases short, with 13 bases between. Germline V gene lookup returns CDR1 LGHDT and CDR2 YNNKEL (reference sequence). The CDR3 region has the DNA TGTGCCAGCAGGAGGGAGAGCGGGGAGACCCAGTACTTC. Its translation is CASRRESGETQYF.

This clonotype has a count of ten or more. The V call is TRBV6-1, the J call TRBJ2-7; 9 bases map to TRBD2. The CDR3 is 15 residues long. Trimming cost V 3 bases and J 5 bases; bases outside gene matches: 8. CDR1 and CDR2 (germline): MNHNS, SASEGT. CDR3 sequence reads: CASSEVAGGADEQYF. As DNA, the CDR3 is TGTGCCAGCAGTGAGGTGGCGGGAGGGGCGGACGAGCAGTACTTC.

This clonotype came up a few times. The J gene is TRBJ1-2, the V gene TRBV20-1; 7 nucleotides align to TRBD1. The CDR3 is 12 amino acids. Looked up from germline, CDR1 is DFQATT and CDR2 is SNEGSKA (reference sequence). After removal of 3 bases from V and 3 bases from J, the junction contained 1 base not matched to a gene. CDR3: CSARGQHYGYTF. The CDR3 region has the DNA TGCAGTGCTAGGGGACAGCACTATGGCTACACCTTC.

This clonotype was counted at least ten times. The gene calls are TRBV23-1 and TRBJ2-7, with 10 bases identical to TRBD1. TRBV23-1 is an open reading frame, and its role is uncertain. This CDR3 has 15 amino acids. The ends lost 0 bases at V and 5 bases at J; junction bases unmatched: 4. The CDR3 coding sequence is TGCGCCAGCAGTCAATCGATGACAGGGGGCGACGAGCAGTACTTC. Protein sequence: CASSQSMTGGDEQYF.

This clonotype was seen ten or more times. This chain connects TRBV6-2 or TRBV6-3 to TRBJ1-5; possibly TRBD1 for D (5 bases). The CDR3 consists of 15 residues. V was cut by 2 bases and J by 9 bases, with 17 bases left in between. Germline loops: CDR1 MNHEY, CDR2 SVGEGT. The CDR3 coding sequence is TGTGCCAGCAGTTACGACGCCGGGGCCTCAAGGCCCCAGCATTTT. Its protein product is CASSYDAGASRPQHF.

The chain combines TRBV12-3 or TRBV12-4 with TRBJ1-5, with D tentatively TRBD1 (6 bases). V lost 5 bases, J lost 7 bases, and 12 bases lay in between. CDR3 size: 13 residues. The CDR3 DNA follows: TGTGCCAGCAGTATACAGGGCCCCCAGCCCCAGCATTTT. Protein: CASSIQGPQPQHF.

The table lists this clonotype with a few counts. The chain links TRBV7-3 to TRBJ2-7, with 7 bases identical to TRBD1. This CDR3 is built from 15 residues. The germline CDR1 and CDR2 sequences are SGHTA and FQGTGA. The ends lost 2 bases at V and 3 bases at J; junction bases unmatched: 7. This CDR3 reads CASSLSVRGNYEQYF. CDR3 nucleotide sequence: TGTGCCAGCAGCTTATCAGTCAGGGGGAACTACGAGCAGTACTTC.